A single sample is the source of the 2 T cell receptor beta chains below, sequenced in a study of circulating CD8 cells and anti-PD-1 response in melanoma. Sorting of live CD3+CD8+TCRalphabeta+ cells by PD-1 and/or TIGIT gave four subsets. Using around 14 ng of total RNA, TCR libraries were made with the QIAseq Immune Repertoire TCR panel. One entry per CDR3 protein, called by TCRdb with MiXCR from the reads. The profile shows roughly 290 distinct CDR3 sequences, less than 11% of them singletons. This specimen was CD8+ T cells from PBMCs, taken at baseline or after one month of anti-PD-1 therapy (not recorded which). The receptor set was obtained from a human donor with melanoma.

This clonotype is deemed hyperexpanded. The chain employs TRBV9 and TRBJ2-3, with 9 nucleotides matching TRBD1. CDR1 SGDLS and CDR2 YYNGEE come from the germline V gene. The CDR3 runs 16 residues. The V segment lost 3 bases and the J segment 3 bases; nucleotides outside the gene matches: 8. CDR3 sequence reads: CASSGLGDRGTDTQYF. The CDR3 DNA reads TGTGCCAGCAGCGGCCTAGGAGACAGGGGGACAGATACGCAGTATTTT.

A note on this clonotype: One end of the junction is discordant with germline, which a read error may explain. The chain is built from TRBV27 and TRBJ1-1, with D possibly TRBD1 on 5 matching bases. Germline V gene data show CDR1 as MNHEY and CDR2 as SMNVEV (reference sequence). CDR3 length equals 13 residues. The CDR3 sequence is CATRGSVGTEASF. The CDR3 DNA follows: TGTGCCACCCGGGGGTCCGTGGGAACTGAGGCTTCCTTT.